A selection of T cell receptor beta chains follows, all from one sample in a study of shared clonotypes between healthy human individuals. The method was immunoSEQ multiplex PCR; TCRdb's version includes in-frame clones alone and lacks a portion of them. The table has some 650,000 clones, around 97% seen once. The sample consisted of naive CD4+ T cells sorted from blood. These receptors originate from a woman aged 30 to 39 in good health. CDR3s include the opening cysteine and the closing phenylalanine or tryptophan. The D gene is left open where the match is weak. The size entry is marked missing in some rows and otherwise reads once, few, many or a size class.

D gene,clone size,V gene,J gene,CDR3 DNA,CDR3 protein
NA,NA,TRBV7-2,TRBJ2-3,TGTGCCAGCAGCTTCGGGTTATTTAGCACAGATACGCAGTATTTT,CASSFGLFSTDTQYF
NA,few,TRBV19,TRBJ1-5,TGTGCCAGTAGTATAGCCGGGAATCAGCCCCAGCATTTT,CASSIAGNQPQHF
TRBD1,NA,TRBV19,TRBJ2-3,TGTGCCAGTCAGGGGGACCACACAGATACGCAGTATTTT,CASQGDHTDTQYF
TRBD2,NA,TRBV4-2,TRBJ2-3,TGTGCCAGCAGCCAAAGAGGTTCTAGCGGGATTAAGGATACGCAGTATTTT,CASSQRGSSGIKDTQYF
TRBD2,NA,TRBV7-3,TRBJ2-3,TGTGCCAGCAGCACCGGACTAGCAGATACGCAGTATTTT,CASSTGLADTQYF
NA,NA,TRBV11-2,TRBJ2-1,TGTGCCAGCAGCTTAGTGGGCCACAATGAGCAGTTCTTC,CASSLVGHNEQFF
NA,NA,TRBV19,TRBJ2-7,TGTGCCAGTAGTATGCATGGACCCTACGAGCAGTACTTC,CASSMHGPYEQYF
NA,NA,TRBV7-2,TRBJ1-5,TGTGCCAGCAGCGACAAACCCGAAAGCAATCAGCCCCAGCATTTT,CASSDKPESNQPQHF
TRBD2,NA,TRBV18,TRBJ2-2,TGTGCCAGCTCACTAACCGGGACTAGAGAATCCGGGGAGCTGTTTTTT,CASSLTGTRESGELFF
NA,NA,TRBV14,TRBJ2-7,TGTGCCAGCAGCCAACCCGGGGACTACGAGCAGTACTTC,CASSQPGDYEQYF
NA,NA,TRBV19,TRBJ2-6,TGTGCCAGTGGACCGGGGTGGTCTGGGGCCAACGTCCTGACTTTC,CASGPGWSGANVLTF
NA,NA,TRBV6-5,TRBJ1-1,TGTGCCAGCAGTTACTCGATAAAGACGAACACTGAAGCTTTCTTT,CASSYSIKTNTEAFF
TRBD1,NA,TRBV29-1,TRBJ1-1,TGCAGCGTGGGCAGGGGGCGCGACACTGAAGCTTTCTTT,CSVGRGRDTEAFF
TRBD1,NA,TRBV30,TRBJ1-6,TGTGCCTGGAGGCCAGGGGGCTCCTATAATTCACCCCTCCACTTT,CAWRPGGSYNSPLHF
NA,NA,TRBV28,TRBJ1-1,TGTGCCAGCAGGGCCGGACATCTTGAAGCTTTCTTT,CASRAGHLEAFF
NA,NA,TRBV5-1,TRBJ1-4,TGCGCCAGCAGCCCGCTGACCTACGCAACTAATGAAAAACTGTTTTTT,CASSPLTYATNEKLFF
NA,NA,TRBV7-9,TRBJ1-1,TGTGCCAGCAGCCCTCAAGACGGGGCGCCACAGAGGGCTTTCTTT,CASSPQDGAPQRAFF
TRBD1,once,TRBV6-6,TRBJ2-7,TGTGCCAGCAGTTACTTGGGGACAGAAACCTACGAGCAGTACTTC,CASSYLGTETYEQYF
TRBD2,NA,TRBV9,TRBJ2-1,TGTGCCAGCAGCGGAGGGAGCGGGGGGTACAATGAGCAGTTCTTC,CASSGGSGGYNEQFF